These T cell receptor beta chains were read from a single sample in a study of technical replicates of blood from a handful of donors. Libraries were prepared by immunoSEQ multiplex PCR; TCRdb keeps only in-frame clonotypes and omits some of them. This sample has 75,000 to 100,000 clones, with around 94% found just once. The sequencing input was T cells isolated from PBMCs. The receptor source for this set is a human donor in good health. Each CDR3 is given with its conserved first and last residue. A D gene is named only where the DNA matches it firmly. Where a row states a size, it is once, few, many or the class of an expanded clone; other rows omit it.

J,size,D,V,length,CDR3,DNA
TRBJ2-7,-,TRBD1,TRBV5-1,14,CASSRKQGFDEQYF,TGCGCCAGCAGCCGAAAACAGGGGTTCGACGAGCAGTACTTC
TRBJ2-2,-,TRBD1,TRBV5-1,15,CASSLGGQYTGELFF,TGCGCCAGCAGCTTGGGGGGACAGTACACCGGGGAGCTGTTTTTT
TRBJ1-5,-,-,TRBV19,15,CASSIGPGLGGPQHF,TGTGCCAGTAGTATAGGTCCAGGTCTAGGAGGGCCCCAGCATTTT
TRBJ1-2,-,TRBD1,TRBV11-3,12,CASSPGTGGYTF,TGTGCCAGCAGTCCCGGGACAGGTGGCTACACCTTC
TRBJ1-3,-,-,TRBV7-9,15,CASSFQREAGNTIYF,TGTGCCAGCAGCTTCCAAAGGGAGGCTGGAAACACCATATATTTT
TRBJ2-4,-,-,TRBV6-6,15,CASSGIRGAKNIQYF,TGTGCCAGCAGTGGGATCCGAGGGGCCAAAAACATTCAGTACTTC
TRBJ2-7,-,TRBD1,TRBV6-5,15,CASSSTDRGRHEQYF,TGTGCCAGCAGTTCCACGGACAGGGGGCGCCACGAGCAGTACTTC
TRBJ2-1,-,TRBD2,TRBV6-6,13,CASSYLAGSTRFF,TGTGCCAGCAGTTACCTAGCGGGTTCGACGCGGTTCTTC
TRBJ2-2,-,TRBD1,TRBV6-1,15,CASRVEGQLTGELFF,TGTGCCAGCCGGGTCGAGGGACAGCTAACCGGGGAGCTGTTTTTT
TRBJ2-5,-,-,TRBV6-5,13,CASSYKGDETQYF,TGTGCCAGCAGTTATAAGGGGGACGAAACCCAGTACTTC
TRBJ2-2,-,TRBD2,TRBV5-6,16,CASSLVAGGPTGELFF,TGTGCCAGCAGCTTGGTGGCGGGAGGGCCCACCGGGGAGCTGTTTTTT
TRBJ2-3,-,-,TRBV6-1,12,CASSESRDTQYF,TGTGCCAGCAGTGAATCCCGAGATACGCAGTATTTT
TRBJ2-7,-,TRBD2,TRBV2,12,CASLAGNYEQYF,TGTGCCAGCCTAGCGGGCAATTACGAGCAGTACTTC
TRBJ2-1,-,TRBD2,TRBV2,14,CAGLGLTKLNEQFF,TGTGCCGGCCTGGGACTAACCAAACTTAATGAGCAGTTCTTC
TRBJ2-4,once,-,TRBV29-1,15,CSVGGGTVAKNIQYF,TGCAGCGTTGGAGGGGGGACAGTAGCCAAAAACATTCAGTACTTC
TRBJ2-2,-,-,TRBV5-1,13,CASSLPYTGELFF,TGCGCCAGCAGCTTGCCTTACACCGGGGAGCTGTTTTTT
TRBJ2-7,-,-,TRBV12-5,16,CASGSHLNTGNYEQYF,TGTGCTAGTGGTTCCCACCTAAATACAGGGAACTACGAGCAGTACTTC
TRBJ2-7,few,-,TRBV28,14,CASSYSGADYEQYF,TGTGCCAGCAGTTATAGCGGTGCTGACTACGAGCAGTACTTC
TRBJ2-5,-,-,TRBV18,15,CASSPPPTGRETQYF,TGTGCCAGCTCACCACCGCCTACAGGGAGAGAGACCCAGTACTTC
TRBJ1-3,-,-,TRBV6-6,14,CASLRGLSGNTIYF,TGTGCCAGCTTAAGGGGCCTCTCTGGAAACACCATATATTTT
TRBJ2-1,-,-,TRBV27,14,CASSRTMGYNEQFF,TGTGCCAGCAGTCGGACTATGGGATACAATGAGCAGTTCTTC
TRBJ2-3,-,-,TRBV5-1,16,CASSLEPGVSTDTQYF,TGCGCCAGCAGCTTGGAACCGGGAGTTAGCACAGATACGCAGTATTTT
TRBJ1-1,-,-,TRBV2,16,CASSRRGSQEHTEAFF,TGTGCCAGCAGTCGAAGAGGTTCACAGGAACACACTGAAGCTTTCTTT
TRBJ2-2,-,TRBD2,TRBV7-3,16,CASSQGLAGTTGELFF,TGTGCCAGCAGCCAGGGACTAGCGGGAACCACCGGGGAGCTGTTTTTT
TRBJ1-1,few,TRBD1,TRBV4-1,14,CASSQRQGRTEAFF,TGCGCCAGCAGCCAACGACAGGGGCGCACTGAAGCTTTCTTT
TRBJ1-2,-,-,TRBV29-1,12,CSVDYGRALLTF,TGCAGCGTTGATTACGGCAGGGCCCTATTAACCTTC
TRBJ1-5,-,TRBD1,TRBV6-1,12,CAIDRANQPQHF,TGTGCCATTGACAGGGCCAATCAGCCCCAGCATTTT
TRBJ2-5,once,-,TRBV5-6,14,CASSLGQIQETQYF,TGTGCCAGCAGCTTGGGGCAGATTCAGGAGACCCAGTACTTC
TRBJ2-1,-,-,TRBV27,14,CASTVLYSYNEQFF,TGTGCCAGCACCGTCCTTTATTCCTACAATGAGCAGTTCTTC
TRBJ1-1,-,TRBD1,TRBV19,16,CASSIAGTGGNTEAFF,TGTGCCAGTAGTATAGCCGGGACAGGGGGGAACACTGAAGCTTTCTTT
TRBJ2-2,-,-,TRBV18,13,CASSLTGTGELFF,TGTGCCAGCTCACTAACTGGCACCGGGGAGCTGTTTTTT
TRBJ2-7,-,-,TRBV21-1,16,CASSKDQGVSSYEQYF,TGTGCCAGCAGCAAAGATCAGGGGGTGAGCTCCTACGAGCAGTACTTC
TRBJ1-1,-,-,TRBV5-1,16,CASSSRQEMMVTEAFF,TGCGCCAGCAGCTCCCGACAGGAGATGATGGTCACTGAAGCTTTCTTT
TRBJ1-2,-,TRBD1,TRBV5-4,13,CASSPRTGDGYTF,TGTGCCAGCAGCCCACGGACAGGGGACGGCTACACCTTC
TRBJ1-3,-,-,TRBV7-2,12,CASSEDRSTIYF,TGTGCCAGCAGCGAGGATCGAAGCACCATATATTTT
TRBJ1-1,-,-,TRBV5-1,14,CASSLGQSNTEAFF,TGCGCCAGCAGCTTGGGACAGTCGAACACTGAAGCTTTCTTT
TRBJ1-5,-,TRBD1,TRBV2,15,CASSEATGGNQPQHF,TGTGCCAGCAGTGAAGCGACAGGGGGCAATCAGCCCCAGCATTTT
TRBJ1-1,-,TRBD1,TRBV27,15,CASRRQGRSDTEAFF,TGTGCCAGCAGGAGACAGGGTAGATCGGACACTGAAGCTTTCTTT
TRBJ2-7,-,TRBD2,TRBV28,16,CASTRGGLAGPYEQYF,TGTGCCAGCACTCGGGGCGGACTAGCGGGCCCCTACGAGCAGTACTTC
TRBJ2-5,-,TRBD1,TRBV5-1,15,CASSSGQGLAETQYF,TGCGCCAGCAGCTCCGGACAGGGGCTTGCGGAGACCCAGTACTTC
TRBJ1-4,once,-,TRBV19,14,CASSRTATNEKLFF,TGTGCCAGTAGTAGGACAGCAACTAATGAAAAACTGTTTTTT
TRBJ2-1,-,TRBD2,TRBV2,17,CASSEAWGLVSYNEQFF,TGTGCCAGCAGTGAAGCTTGGGGACTAGTCTCCTACAATGAGCAGTTCTTC
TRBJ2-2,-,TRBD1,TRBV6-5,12,CASSRGTGELFF,TGTGCCAGCAGCAGGGGGACCGGGGAGCTGTTTTTT
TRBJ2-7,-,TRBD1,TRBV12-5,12,CASGLGQGEIYF,TGTGCTAGTGGTTTAGGACAGGGTGAAATCTACTTC
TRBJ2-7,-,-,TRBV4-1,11,CASGAGNEQYF,TGCGCCAGCGGGGCAGGGAACGAGCAGTACTTC
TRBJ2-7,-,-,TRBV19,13,CASSSGGIYEQYF,TGTGCCAGTAGTTCTGGCGGGATTTACGAGCAGTACTTC
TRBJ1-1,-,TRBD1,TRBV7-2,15,CASSLSGQGLTEAFF,TGTGCCAGCAGCTTATCCGGACAGGGGCTCACTGAAGCTTTCTTT
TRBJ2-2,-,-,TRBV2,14,CASPPGENTGELFF,TGTGCCAGCCCCCCGGGGGAGAACACCGGGGAGCTGTTTTTT
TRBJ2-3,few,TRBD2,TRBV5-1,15,CASRNSGSNTDTQYF,TGCGCCAGCAGGAATAGCGGGTCGAACACAGATACGCAGTATTTT
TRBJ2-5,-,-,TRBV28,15,CASSTGSPLAGAQYF,TGTGCCAGCTCCACGGGCAGCCCCCTCGCCGGGGCCCAGTACTTC
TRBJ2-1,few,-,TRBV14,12,CASSQDRLAQFF,TGTGCCAGCAGCCAAGATCGGCTAGCTCAGTTCTTC
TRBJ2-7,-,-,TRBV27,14,CASSLRGPSYEQYF,TGTGCCAGCAGTTTGAGAGGCCCCAGCTACGAGCAGTACTTC
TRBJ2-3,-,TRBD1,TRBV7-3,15,CASSLNRGTADTQYF,TGTGCCAGCAGCTTAAACAGGGGAACAGCAGATACGCAGTATTTT
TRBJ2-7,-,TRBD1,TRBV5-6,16,CASSLGNTGGTYEQYF,TGTGCCAGCAGCTTAGGGAACACAGGGGGCACCTACGAGCAGTACTTC
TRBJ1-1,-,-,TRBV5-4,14,CASSLGPVNTEAFF,TGTGCCAGCAGCTTGGGGCCAGTGAACACTGAAGCTTTCTTT
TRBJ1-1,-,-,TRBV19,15,CASTSPGRRYTEAFF,TGTGCCAGTACTTCCCCAGGGCGCCGCTACACTGAAGCTTTCTTT
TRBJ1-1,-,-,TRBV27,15,CASSLLGGSNTEAFF,TGTGCCAGCAGTTTATTAGGAGGATCGAACACTGAAGCTTTCTTT
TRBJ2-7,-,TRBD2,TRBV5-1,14,CASSLAGGGYEQYF,TGCGCCAGCAGCTTGGCGGGCGGGGGCTACGAGCAGTACTTC
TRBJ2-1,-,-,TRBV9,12,CASSVDWAEQFF,TGTGCCAGCAGCGTAGATTGGGCTGAGCAGTTCTTC
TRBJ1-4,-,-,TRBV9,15,CASSVEGATNEKLFF,TGTGCCAGCAGCGTAGAGGGGGCAACTAATGAAAAACTGTTTTTT